This T cell receptor beta chain was identified in a study of blood T cell repertoires in COVID-19. The repertoire was sequenced with immunoSEQ multiplex PCR; TCRdb's copy has only in-frame clones and lacks some. The sample comprises 250,000 to 350,000 clones, roughly 85% of which are singletons, and about 4.1% rests with the top ten. The germline V gene has CDR1 GTSNPN and CDR2 SVGIG (reference sequence). V lost 7 bases, J lost 2 bases, and 13 bases stayed unmatched. The CDR3 length is 15 residues. Sequencing input: PBMCs or T cells enriched from blood (not recorded which). V is TRBV30 and J is TRBJ1-2, with 7 bases identical to TRBD1. This TCR was sampled from a woman in her thirties who had recovered from COVID-19. The CDR3 DNA sequence: TGTGCCTCCCCTCAAAACAGGGGACTGAACTATGGCTACACCTTC. Translation: CASPQNRGLNYGYTF. The full variable domain, in which reference TRBV30 and TRBJ1-2 provide the parts outside the CDR3, is SQTIHQWPATLVQPVGSPLSLECTVEGTSNPNLYWYRQAAGRGLQLLFYSVGIGQISSEVPQNLSASRPQDRQFILSSKKLLLSDSGFYLCASPQNRGLNYGYTFGSGTRLTVV.